Sequencing of this T cell receptor (beta chain) was carried out in a study of T cells in narcolepsy (dated by TCRdb to 2017 to 2018). For context, the study as a whole: Patients with narcolepsy type 1 or type 2 (NT1, NT2) and healthy control donors were enrolled in the study. The study used TCR Vbeta sequencing to track clonotypes in blood and CSF while looking for autoreactive T cells in narcolepsy patients that target self-antigens of hypocretin neurons (hypocretin, TRIB2). Summary of the overall study and its limitations: Autoreactive clonotypes were reported to be detected serially in the blood of the same patients and of different patients, but not in the blood of healthy controls. Numbers of sequenced blood memory CD4+ clonotypes were comparable, averaging around 42,000 in patients and approximately 30,000 in controls. Plots comparing CSF and blood CD4+ T cell clonotypes from the same patient highlighted HCRT-specific and TRIB2-specific autoreactive clonotypes. Some blood memory CD4+ repertoires from patients and controls contained no sequences matching autoreactive T cell clones.

V is pared back by 5 bases and J by 0 bases, with 8 bases lying between the germline termini. CDR1 SEHNR and CDR2 FQNEAQ were looked up in the germline V gene (reference sequence). From cysteine to phenylalanine, the CDR3 is 14 amino acids long. Only CDR3 DNA remains: 42 bases, in frame from the first base. As for this clone: Its antigen specificity is not known. No qualities accompany the bases; no much larger clone lies one base away.

The method was the immunoSEQ multiplex PCR assay. In TCRdb, the immuneACCESS table is reduced to in-frame sequences with V and J assigned. These tables do not hold every clone; where another copy was compared, an unresolved V gene accounts for under half, and the others remain unexplained. The sample has nearly 35,000 clones on record, approximately 84% of them singletons. The ten largest clones represent about 0.95% of the sample. For TCR Vbeta sequencing, memory CD4+ T cells were sorted ex vivo from the peripheral blood of narcolepsy patients and healthy controls. The rearrangement combines TRBV7-9 with TRBJ2-1; too little of a D gene remains to name it. The source of this sequence is a human donor in good health. The sequencing sample was made of memory (CD45RA-) CD4+ T cells from blood. Per the publication, the cell subset or site label means: memory T cells sorted ex vivo from peripheral blood. The encoded CDR3 is CASSAISSYNEQFF. Read as DNA, the sequence is TGTGCCAGCAGCGCAATCAGCTCCTACAATGAGCAGTTCTTC.